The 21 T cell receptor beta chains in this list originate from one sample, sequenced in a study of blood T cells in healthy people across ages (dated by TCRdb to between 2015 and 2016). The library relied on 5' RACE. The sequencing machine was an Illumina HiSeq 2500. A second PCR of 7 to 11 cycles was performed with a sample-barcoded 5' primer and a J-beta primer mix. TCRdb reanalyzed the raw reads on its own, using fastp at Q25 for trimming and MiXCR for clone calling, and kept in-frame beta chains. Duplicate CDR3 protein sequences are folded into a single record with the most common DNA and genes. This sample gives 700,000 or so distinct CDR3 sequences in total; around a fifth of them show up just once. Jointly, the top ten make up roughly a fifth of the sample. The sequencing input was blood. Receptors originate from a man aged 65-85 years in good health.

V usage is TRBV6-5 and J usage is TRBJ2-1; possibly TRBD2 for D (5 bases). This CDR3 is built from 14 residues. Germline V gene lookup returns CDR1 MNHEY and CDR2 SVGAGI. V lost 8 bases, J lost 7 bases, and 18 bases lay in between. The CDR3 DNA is TGTGCCAGCGGTCAAGTCCGGGGAAGGAATGAGCAGTTCTTC. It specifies CASGQVRGRNEQFF.

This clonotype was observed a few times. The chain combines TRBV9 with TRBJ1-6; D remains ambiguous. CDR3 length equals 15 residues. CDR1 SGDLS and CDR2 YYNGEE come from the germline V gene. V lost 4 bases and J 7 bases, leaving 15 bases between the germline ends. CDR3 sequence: CASSLTTGDNSPLHF. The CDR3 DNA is TGTGCCAGCAGCCTCACGACGGGCGACAATTCACCCCTCCACTTT.

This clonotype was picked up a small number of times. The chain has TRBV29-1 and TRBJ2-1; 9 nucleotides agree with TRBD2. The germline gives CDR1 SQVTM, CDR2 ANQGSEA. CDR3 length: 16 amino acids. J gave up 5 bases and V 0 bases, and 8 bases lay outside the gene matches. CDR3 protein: CSVEEQFSGGNNEQFF. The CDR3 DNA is TGCAGCGTTGAAGAGCAATTTAGCGGGGGAAACAATGAGCAGTTCTTC.

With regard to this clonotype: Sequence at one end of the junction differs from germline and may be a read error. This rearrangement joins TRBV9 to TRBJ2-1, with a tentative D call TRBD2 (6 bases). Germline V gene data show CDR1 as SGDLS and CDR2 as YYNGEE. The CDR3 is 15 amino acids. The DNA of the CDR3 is TGTGCCAGCAGCGTAGGGAGGGTGGTCTACAATGTGCAGTTCTTC. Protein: CASSVGRVVYNVQFF.

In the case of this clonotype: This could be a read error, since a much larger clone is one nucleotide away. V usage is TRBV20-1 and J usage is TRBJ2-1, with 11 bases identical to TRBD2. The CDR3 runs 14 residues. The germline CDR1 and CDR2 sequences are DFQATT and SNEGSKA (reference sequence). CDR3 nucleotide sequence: TGCAGTGCAAGGACTAGCGGGTTCTACACTGAGCAGTTCTTC. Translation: CSARTSGFYTEQFF.

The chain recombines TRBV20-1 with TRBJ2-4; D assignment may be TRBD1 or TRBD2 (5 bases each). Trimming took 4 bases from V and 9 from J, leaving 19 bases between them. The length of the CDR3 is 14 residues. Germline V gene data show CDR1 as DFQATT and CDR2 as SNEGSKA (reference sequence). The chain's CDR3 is CSATPGLANSIQYF. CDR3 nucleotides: TGCAGTGCTACCCCAGGGTTAGCGAACAGCATTCAGTACTTC.

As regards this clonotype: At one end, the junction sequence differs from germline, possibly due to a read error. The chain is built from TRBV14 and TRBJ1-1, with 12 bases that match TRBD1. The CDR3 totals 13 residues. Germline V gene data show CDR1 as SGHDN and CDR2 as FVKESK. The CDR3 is CASSLNSGTGGVF. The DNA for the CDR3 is TGTGCCAGCAGCCTTAATTCCGGGACAGGGGGCGTTTTT.

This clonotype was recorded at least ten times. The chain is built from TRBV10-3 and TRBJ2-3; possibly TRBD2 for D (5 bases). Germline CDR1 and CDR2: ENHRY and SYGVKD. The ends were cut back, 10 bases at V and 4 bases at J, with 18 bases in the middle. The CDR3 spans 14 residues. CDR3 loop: CATQPRGPSDTQYF. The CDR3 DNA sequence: TGTGCCACCCAGCCCCGGGGTCCCTCAGATACGCAGTATTTT.

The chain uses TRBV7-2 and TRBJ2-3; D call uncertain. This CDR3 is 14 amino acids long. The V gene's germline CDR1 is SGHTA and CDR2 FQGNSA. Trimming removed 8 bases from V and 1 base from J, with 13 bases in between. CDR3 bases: TGTGCCAGCGGCCTCTCAAGGGGCACAGATACGCAGTATTTT. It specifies CASGLSRGTDTQYF. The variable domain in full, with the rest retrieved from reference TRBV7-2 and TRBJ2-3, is GAGVSQSPSNKVTEKGKDVELRCDPISGHTALYWYRQSLGQGLEFLIYFQGNSAPDKSGLPSDRFSAERTGGSVSTLTIQRTQQEDSAVYLCASGLSRGTDTQYFGPGTRLTVL.

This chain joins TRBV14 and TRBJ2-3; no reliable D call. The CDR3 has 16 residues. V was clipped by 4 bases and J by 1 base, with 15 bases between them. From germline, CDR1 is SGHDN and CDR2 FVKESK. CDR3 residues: CASSPRPSRGTDTQYF. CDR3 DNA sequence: TGTGCCAGCAGCCCTCGGCCCTCGAGAGGCACAGATACGCAGTATTTT.

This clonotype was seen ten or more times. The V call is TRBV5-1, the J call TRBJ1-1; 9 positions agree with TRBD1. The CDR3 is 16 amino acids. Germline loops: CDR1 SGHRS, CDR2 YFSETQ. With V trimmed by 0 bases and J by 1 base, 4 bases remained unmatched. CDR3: CASSLVGQGPNTEAFF. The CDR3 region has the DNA TGCGCCAGCAGCTTGGTGGGACAGGGACCGAACACTGAAGCTTTCTTT.

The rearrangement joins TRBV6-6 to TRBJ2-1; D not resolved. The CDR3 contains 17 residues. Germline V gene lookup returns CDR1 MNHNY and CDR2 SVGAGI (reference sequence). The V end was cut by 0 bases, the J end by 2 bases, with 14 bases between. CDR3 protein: CASSYSKGIGTYNEQFF. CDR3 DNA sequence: TGTGCCAGCAGTTACTCGAAAGGTATAGGGACCTACAATGAGCAGTTCTTC.

CDR3 DNA sequence: TGTGCCACCTCGCGCGGGGGTCGGGTGGATGAGCAGTTCTTC. Its protein is CATSRGGRVDEQFF. The rearrangement links TRBV19 to TRBJ2-1; 7 nucleotides line up with TRBD2. The CDR3 length is 14 residues. CDR1 and CDR2 from the germline V gene are LNHDA and SQIVND (reference sequence). The trim removed 10 bases at V and 8 bases at J, leaving 14 bases unmatched.

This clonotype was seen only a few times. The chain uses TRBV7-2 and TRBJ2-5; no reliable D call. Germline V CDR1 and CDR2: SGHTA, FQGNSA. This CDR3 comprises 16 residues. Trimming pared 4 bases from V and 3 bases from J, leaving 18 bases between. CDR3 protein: CASSSLTPNIKETQYF. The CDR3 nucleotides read TGTGCCAGCAGCTCCCTGACTCCTAACATAAAAGAGACCCAGTACTTC.

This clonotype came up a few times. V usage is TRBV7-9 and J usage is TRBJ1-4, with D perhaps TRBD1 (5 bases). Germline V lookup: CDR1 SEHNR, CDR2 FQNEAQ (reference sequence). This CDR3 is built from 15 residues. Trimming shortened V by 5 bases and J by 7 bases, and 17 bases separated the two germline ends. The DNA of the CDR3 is TGTGCCAGCAGCAGTTGGACGTATGGGGGTGAAAAACTGTTTTTT. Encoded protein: CASSSWTYGGEKLFF.

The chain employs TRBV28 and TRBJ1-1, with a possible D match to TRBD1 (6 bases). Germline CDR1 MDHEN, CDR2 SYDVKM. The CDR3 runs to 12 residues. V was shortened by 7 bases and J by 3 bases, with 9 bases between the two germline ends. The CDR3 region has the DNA TGTGCCAGCAATACAGGGTACACTGAAGCTTTCTTT. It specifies CASNTGYTEAFF.

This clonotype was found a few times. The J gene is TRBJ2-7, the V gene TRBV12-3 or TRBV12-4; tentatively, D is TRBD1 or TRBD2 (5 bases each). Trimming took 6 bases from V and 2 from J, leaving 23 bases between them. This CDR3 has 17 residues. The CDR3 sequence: CASSPRRQGRRTYEQYF. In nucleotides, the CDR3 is TGTGCCAGCAGCCCTAGGCGGCAGGGTAGGAGGACCTACGAGCAGTACTTC.

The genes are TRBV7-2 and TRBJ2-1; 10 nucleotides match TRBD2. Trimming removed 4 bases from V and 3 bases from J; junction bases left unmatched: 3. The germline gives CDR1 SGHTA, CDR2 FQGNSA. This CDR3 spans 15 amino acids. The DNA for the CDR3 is TGTGCCAGCAGCTCTAGCGGGAGAAACTACAATGAGCAGTTCTTC. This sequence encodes CASSSSGRNYNEQFF.

Written as DNA, the CDR3 is TGTGCCAGCAGTTACAGATGGACAGGATCGTACCAAGAGACCCAGTACTTC. This codes for CASSYRWTGSYQETQYF. This rearrangement joins TRBV6-5 to TRBJ2-5, with TRBD1 matching over 7 bases. V was clipped by 2 bases and J by 0 bases; unmatched bases: 9. CDR3 length: 17 amino acids. Germline V gene sequence: CDR1 MNHEY, CDR2 SVGAGI.

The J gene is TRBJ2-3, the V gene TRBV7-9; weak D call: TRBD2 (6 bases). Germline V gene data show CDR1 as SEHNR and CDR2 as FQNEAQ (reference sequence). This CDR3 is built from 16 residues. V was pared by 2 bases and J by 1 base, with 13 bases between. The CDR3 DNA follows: TGTGCCAGCAGCTTATATGAGGCTAGCGGCACAGATACGCAGTATTTT. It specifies CASSLYEASGTDTQYF.

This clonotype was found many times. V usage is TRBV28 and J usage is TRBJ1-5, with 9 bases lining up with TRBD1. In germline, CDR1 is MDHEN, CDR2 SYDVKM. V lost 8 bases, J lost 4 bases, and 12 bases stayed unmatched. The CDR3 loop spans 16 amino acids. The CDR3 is CASRPEGQGRNQPQHF. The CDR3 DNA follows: TGTGCCAGCCGCCCGGAGGGACAGGGTAGGAATCAGCCCCAGCATTTT.